The next 19 T cell receptor beta chains were all read from a single sample in a study. One entry per CDR3 protein results from TCRdb running MiXCR on the 5' RACE reads. The top ten clones hold 2.5% to 3.5% of a sample with 50,000 to 65,000 distinct CDR3 sequences, more than 25% of them seen once. The sequencing sample was made of tumor-infiltrating memory CD4+ T cells sorted from the breast tumor. Noted subset: memory CD4+ T cells, CD4+CD45RO+CD25-. The receptor set was obtained from a female donor with breast cancer.

In the case of this clonotype: A read error is likely, as this CDR3 ends without the conserved phenylalanine or tryptophan. The genes are TRBV20-1 and TRBJ1-5, with a weak D call TRBD1 (5 bases). In germline, CDR1 is DFQATT, CDR2 SNEGSKA (reference sequence). V lost 5 bases to trimming and J lost 5 bases, with 7 bases between them. The CDR3 covers 11 residues. The CDR3: CSASQDQPQHS. CDR3 sequence (DNA): TGCAGTGCTTCACAGGATCAGCCCCAGCATTCT.

This clonotype was counted at least ten times. The gene calls are TRBV2 and TRBJ2-1; the match to TRBD1 covers 8 bases. V dropped 7 bases and J dropped 5; count of bases not matched to a gene: 10. The CDR3 sequence is 15 residues long. The V gene's germline CDR1 is SNHLY and CDR2 FYNNEI. CDR3 sequence reads: CASTRGRGLNNEQFF. DNA of the CDR3: TGTGCCAGCACTAGAGGCAGGGGGCTCAACAATGAGCAGTTCTTC.

The rearrangement links TRBV20-1 to TRBJ2-7; 7 positions match TRBD2. The germline V gene has CDR1 DFQATT and CDR2 SNEGSKA (reference sequence). Germline trimming cut 3 bases from V and 4 bases from J; bases unmatched to any gene: 3. The CDR3 is 12 residues long. Here the CDR3 reads CSASGRIYEQYF. The CDR3, as DNA: TGCAGTGCTAGCGGGAGGATATACGAGCAGTACTTC.

This clonotype was observed a few times. The chain carries TRBV27 and TRBJ1-2, with 7 bases matching TRBD1. Germline CDR1 and CDR2: MNHEY and SMNVEV (reference sequence). The CDR3 is 15 amino acids. V lost 5 bases, J lost 4 bases, and 10 bases stayed unmatched. The DNA of the CDR3 is TGTGCCAGCAGTCCGCAGGGGGGGGTACCCTATGGCTACACCTTC. Amino acids: CASSPQGGVPYGYTF.

V gene TRBV20-1 combines with J gene TRBJ1-6; D gene unclear. Trimming pared 0 bases from V and 7 bases from J, leaving 13 bases between. CDR3 length: 15 amino acids. CDR1 and CDR2 (germline): DFQATT, SNEGSKA (reference sequence). The CDR3 bases are TGCAGTGCTAGAGATTGGGCAGACCTAAATTCACCCCTCCACTTT. Translation gives CSARDWADLNSPLHF.

This clonotype was seen a few times. This chain links TRBV20-1 with TRBJ2-3; D is unresolved. Germline V gives CDR1 DFQATT, CDR2 SNEGSKA (reference sequence). V shed 4 bases and J shed 2 bases, with 13 bases lying between them. The length of the CDR3 is 14 residues. As DNA, the CDR3 is TGCAGTGCTAAGGCTCCGGGCCTCACAGATACGCAGTATTTT. It yields the protein CSAKAPGLTDTQYF.

The chain is built from TRBV7-9 and TRBJ1-2, with D possibly being TRBD1 (5 bases). Deletions cut 5 bases from V and 8 bases from J, with 15 bases between. CDR1 and CDR2 from the germline V gene are SEHNR and FQNEAQ (reference sequence). The CDR3 runs to 13 residues. The CDR3 reads CASSLGEQRGYTF. The CDR3 coding sequence is TGTGCCAGCAGCCTGGGGGAACAGCGGGGCTACACCTTC.

In this sample, this clonotype turned up many times. V usage is TRBV5-1 and J usage is TRBJ2-1, with TRBD1 identical over 8 bases. Per the germline V gene, CDR1 is SGHRS and CDR2 is YFSETQ. J lost 3 bases, V lost 4 bases, and 3 bases had no gene match. The CDR3 loop spans 14 amino acids. The CDR3 spells CASSPGQGYNEQFF. The CDR3 DNA reads as TGCGCCAGCAGCCCCGGACAGGGCTACAATGAGCAGTTCTTC.

This clonotype was found a few times. The chain combines TRBV29-1 with TRBJ2-1, with 12 bases that match TRBD2. The CDR3 spans 15 residues. The trim removed 4 bases at V and 4 bases at J, leaving 5 bases unmatched. Germline-derived CDR1 and CDR2 are SQVTM and ANQGSEA. CDR3 loop: CSVGLAGEAYNEQFF. The CDR3 DNA reads as TGCAGCGTTGGACTAGCGGGAGAAGCTTACAATGAGCAGTTCTTC.

This clonotype showed up just a few times. J is TRBJ1-1 and V is TRBV28; 7 bases are shared with TRBD1. CDR3 size: 11 residues. V dropped 5 bases and J dropped 9; count of bases not matched to a gene: 3. The germline gives CDR1 MDHEN, CDR2 SYDVKM. The CDR3 protein is CASSRQGQAFF. The CDR3 DNA follows: TGTGCCAGCAGTCGACAGGGCCAAGCTTTCTTT.

Details on this clonotype: Germline is not matched at one junction end, which may reflect a read error. This chain connects TRBV5-1 to TRBJ1-1; D ambiguous. The CDR3 contains 14 residues. Germline assignment: CDR1 SGHRS and CDR2 YFSETQ. The CDR3 here is CDSQTATMNTEAFF. As DNA, the CDR3 is TGCGACAGCCAGACCGCGACTATGAACACTGAAGCTTTCTTT.

The V and J genes are TRBV4-2 and TRBJ1-6, with D hard to call. Trimming removed 0 bases from V and 6 bases from J, with 9 bases in between. The CDR3 extends over 15 amino acids. Germline CDR1 and CDR2: LGHNA and YNFKEQ. CDR3 amino acids: CASSQEVKVNSPLHF. The DNA of the CDR3 is TGTGCCAGCAGCCAAGAAGTTAAGGTTAATTCACCCCTCCACTTT.

This clonotype has just a few counts. The rearrangement uses TRBV5-1 and TRBJ2-3, with D perhaps matching TRBD1 (5 bases). The CDR3 has 14 amino acids. Germline V lookup: CDR1 SGHRS, CDR2 YFSETQ. Trimming removed 0 bases at V and 2 bases at J, with 7 bases between. CDR3 nucleotide sequence: TGCGCCAGCAGCTTGGCACAGGCCACAGATACGCAGTATTTT. This gives the protein CASSLAQATDTQYF. The entire variable domain, with the rest obtained from reference TRBV5-1 and TRBJ2-3, is as follows: KAGVTQTPRYLIKTRGQQVTLSCSPISGHRSVSWYQQTPGQGLQFLFEYFSETQRNKGNFPGRFSGRQFSNSRSEMNVSTLELGDSALYLCASSLAQATDTQYFGPGTRLTVL.

The V call is TRBV2, the J call TRBJ2-1; D is ambiguous. V gave up 2 bases and J gave up 0 bases, with 8 bases separating them. Germline CDR1 SNHLY, CDR2 FYNNEI. The CDR3 totals 15 residues. The CDR3 DNA reads TGTGCCAGCAGTGAAACTCCCAGCTCCTACAATGAGCAGTTCTTC. It codes for CASSETPSSYNEQFF.

This sequence joins TRBV15 and TRBJ2-3, with unresolved D. This CDR3 comprises 12 residues. V lost 0 bases, J lost 5 bases, and 3 bases lay in between. Germline CDR1 and CDR2: LNHNV and YYDKDF (reference sequence). The CDR3 sequence is CATSRDIDTQYF. CDR3 bases: TGTGCCACCAGCAGAGACATAGATACGCAGTATTTT.

There are a few counts of this clonotype. This rearrangement joins TRBV29-1 to TRBJ1-5, with D unresolved. The V end lost 6 bases, the J end lost 5 bases, and 14 bases lay between the germline ends. The CDR3 runs to 13 residues. In germline, CDR1 is SQVTM, CDR2 ANQGSEA. CDR3 nucleotide sequence: TGCAGCGTCTCCCCTGGGTTTTATCAGCCCCAGCATTTT. Translating it yields CSVSPGFYQPQHF.

This chain connects TRBV9 to TRBJ1-3; D remains ambiguous. CDR3 length: 14 residues. Germline V gene lookup returns CDR1 SGDLS and CDR2 YYNGEE. The V and J ends lost 2 bases and 0 bases respectively, with 6 bases between them. DNA of the CDR3: TGTGCCAGCAGCGTTCAGAGCTCTGGAAACACCATATATTTT. Its protein is CASSVQSSGNTIYF.

This clonotype was counted a few times. The chain joins TRBV7-3 to TRBJ2-1, with 9 bases matching TRBD1. The CDR3 sequence is 15 residues long. Looked up from germline, CDR1 is SGHTA and CDR2 is FQGTGA. V was clipped by 3 bases and J by 2 bases; unmatched bases: 2. This chain's CDR3 is CASSFDRGTYNEQFF. In DNA form, the CDR3 reads TGTGCCAGCAGCTTCGACAGGGGGACCTACAATGAGCAGTTCTTC.

The chain employs TRBV6-6 and TRBJ2-1, with TRBD2 matching 11 bases. V shed 5 bases and J 7 bases; nucleotides not matched to a gene: 7. CDR3 length equals 15 residues. The germline V gene encodes CDR1 MNHNY and CDR2 SVGAGI (reference sequence). The CDR3 region is CASSKLAGAGNEQFF. The CDR3 DNA follows: TGTGCCAGCAGTAAACTAGCGGGAGCGGGGAATGAGCAGTTCTTC.